Listed below are T cell receptor beta chains from one sample, sequenced in a study of cytomegalovirus exposure and HLA in healthy donors. Clones were read by immunoSEQ multiplex PCR, and TCRdb kept only the in-frame ones, dropping some. The sample carries roughly 100,000 clones, over 60% recorded once. The material sequenced was PBMCs. The receptors come from a boy aged 5-17 years in good health and CMV-seropositive. Both conserved end residues are part of each CDR3. D genes are given only for firm matches. A clone size is listed for some rows: how often the clone was seen (once, few, many), or a class if it is expanded.

-	TRBJ1-2	TRBV6-5	TRBD1	CASSRQGVANGGYTF	TGTGCCAGCAGTCGACAGGGGGTAGCAAACGGTGGCTACACCTTC
-	TRBJ1-1	TRBV6-5	TRBD1	CASSYGDRGPEAFF	TGTGCCAGCAGTTACGGCGACAGGGGGCCTGAAGCTTTCTTT
once	TRBJ2-1	TRBV19	-	CASSTPSGGEQFF	TGTGCCAGTAGTACTCCGAGTGGGGGGGAGCAGTTCTTC
-	TRBJ2-2	TRBV10-1	TRBD1	CATLYRDRGTDGELFF	TGCGCCACCCTATACCGGGACAGGGGGACTGACGGGGAGCTGTTTTTT
-	TRBJ1-2	TRBV2	TRBD1	CASCTGGDRDWLRGYTF	TGTGCCAGCTGTACAGGAGGGGACAGGGATTGGCTGCGAGGCTACACCTTC
-	TRBJ1-1	TRBV6-5	-	CASSRGPNTEAFF	TGTGCCAGCAGCCGCGGGCCGAACACTGAAGCTTTCTTT
-	TRBJ1-2	TRBV6-5	TRBD1	CASSRQGAVRLGYTF	TGTGCCAGCAGTCGACAGGGGGCTGTGAGATTGGGCTACACCTTC
-	TRBJ1-6	TRBV6-5	TRBD1	CASSDSGTGPSPLHF	TGTGCCAGCAGTGACTCCGGGACAGGGCCTTCACCCCTCCACTTT
-	TRBJ2-2	TRBV7-8	TRBD2	CASTILKRGNTGELFF	TGTGCCAGCACAATACTTAAGCGGGGAAACACCGGGGAGCTGTTTTTT
-	TRBJ2-7	TRBV19	TRBD1	CASSGTGLYEQYF	TGTGCCAGCTCCGGGACAGGGTTATACGAGCAGTACTTC
-	TRBJ1-1	TRBV18	-	CASSPQGSEAFF	TGTGCCAGCTCACCCCAGGGGTCTGAAGCTTTCTTT
once	TRBJ2-1	TRBV11-3	-	CASSLGQSSYNEQFF	TGTGCCAGCAGCTTGGGACAATCCTCCTACAATGAGCAGTTCTTC
-	TRBJ2-1	TRBV5-4	-	CAAGVGVAYNEQFF	TGTGCCGCCGGGGTTGGGGTGGCTTACAATGAGCAGTTCTTC
few	TRBJ2-2	TRBV9	TRBD2	CASSVAPGGSGELFF	TGTGCCAGCAGCGTAGCACCGGGGGGATCCGGGGAGCTGTTTTTT
-	TRBJ1-1	TRBV25-1	TRBD1	CASSKPLGTGYTEAFF	TGTGCCAGCAGTAAGCCGTTAGGGACAGGGTACACTGAAGCTTTCTTT
few	TRBJ1-5	TRBV6-5	-	CASSLISGQPQNF	TGTGCCAGCAGTTTGATCTCGGGTCAGCCCCAGAATTTT
-	TRBJ1-2	TRBV30	TRBD1	CALSQRTGGVYGYTF	TGTGCCTTGAGTCAAAGGACAGGGGGGGTCTATGGCTACACCTTC
-	TRBJ1-1	TRBV15	TRBD1	CATSRGQGAVRNTEAFF	TGTGCCACCAGCAGGGGACAGGGGGCCGTACGGAACACTGAAGCTTTCTTT
few	TRBJ1-1	TRBV14	TRBD1	CASSQVGQTNTEAFF	TGTGCCAGCAGCCAAGTGGGACAGACGAACACTGAAGCTTTCTTT
-	TRBJ1-4	TRBV5-1	TRBD1	CASSLRRGTGNEKLFF	TGCGCCAGCAGCCTCCGGAGAGGGACAGGCAATGAAAAACTGTTTTTT
-	TRBJ2-1	TRBV20-1	-	CSASPCEQFF	TGCAGTGCTAGCCCTTGTGAGCAGTTCTTC
-	TRBJ2-1	TRBV19	TRBD2	CASSHLTSGRFGTEQFF	TGTGCCAGTAGTCACCTGACTAGCGGGAGGTTCGGAACTGAGCAGTTCTTC
few	TRBJ1-4	TRBV19	TRBD1	CASSIPTTGVTMSEKLFF	TGTGCCAGTAGTATACCTACGACAGGGGTAACGATGAGTGAAAAACTGTTTTTT
-	TRBJ2-3	TRBV6-5	-	CASSYWGEQGDTQYF	TGTGCCAGCAGTTACTGGGGCGAACAGGGAGATACGCAGTATTTT
-	TRBJ2-3	TRBV19	-	CASRMGHQTDTQYF	TGTGCCAGTAGAATGGGACATCAGACAGATACGCAGTATTTT
-	TRBJ1-6	TRBV6-1	TRBD1	CASSVGTGGAPLHF	TGTGCCAGCAGTGTGGGGACAGGGGGAGCACCCCTCCACTTT
-	TRBJ1-5	TRBV6-5	-	CASSSGGYSNQPQHF	TGTGCCAGCAGTTCCGGGGGTTATAGCAATCAGCCCCAGCATTTT
-	TRBJ2-7	TRBV5-1	TRBD1	CASSMQNRGAYEQYF	TGCGCCAGCAGCATGCAAAACAGGGGGGCCTACGAGCAGTACTTC
-	TRBJ1-2	TRBV6-5	TRBD1	CASSNTSGDRGRYTF	TGTGCCAGCAGCAATACCTCCGGGGACAGGGGCCGCTACACCTTC
-	TRBJ2-2	TRBV4-3	TRBD2	CASSRLAGEAGELFF	TGCGCCAGCAGCCGACTAGCGGGAGAAGCCGGGGAGCTGTTTTTT
few	TRBJ1-1	TRBV6-5	TRBD1	CASRTTGRPEAFF	TGTGCCAGCAGGACGACAGGGCGTCCTGAAGCTTTCTTT
-	TRBJ1-1	TRBV30	TRBD1	CAWMVEGTEYTEAFF	TGTGCCTGGATGGTAGAAGGGACAGAGTACACTGAAGCTTTCTTT
-	TRBJ1-1	TRBV5-4	-	CASSEDTNTEAFF	TGTGCCAGCAGCGAGGACACGAACACTGAAGCTTTCTTT
few	TRBJ2-7	TRBV6-6	-	CASSYSPGSGSYEQYF	TGTGCCAGCAGTTACTCCCCGGGTAGCGGATCCTACGAGCAGTACTTC
-	TRBJ2-3	TRBV11-1	-	CASSFQGGTITDTQYF	TGTGCCAGCAGCTTCCAGGGCGGGACCATCACAGATACGCAGTATTTT